This entry lists 27 T cell receptor beta chains sequenced from one sample in a study of cytomegalovirus exposure and HLA in healthy donors. PCR involved 60 Vbeta and 13 Jbeta primers. Clones were read by immunoSEQ multiplex PCR, and TCRdb kept only the in-frame ones, dropping some. The sample consists of approximately 220,000 clones, roughly 82% of them appearing once. Specimen: PBMCs. The receptors come from a man aged 40-49 years in good health and CMV-seropositive.

This clone came up a few times. The chain joins TRBV18 to TRBJ1-3; D unresolved. Germline V gene data show CDR1 as KGHSH and CDR2 as LQKENI. This CDR3 is 13 amino acids long. V was trimmed by 3 bases and J by 0 bases, leaving 3 bases between them. CDR3 nucleotide sequence: TGTGCCAGCTCACCGAGCTCTGGAAACACCATATATTTT. Its translation is CASSPSSGNTIYF.

The chain carries TRBV11-3 and TRBJ2-3, with 8 bases that match TRBD1. The germline V gene encodes CDR1 SGHNT and CDR2 YENEEA. The CDR3 spans 16 residues. V lost 5 bases to trimming and J lost 5 bases; unmatched junction nucleotides: 12. The CDR3 loop reads CASSVGQGKGGDTQYF. CDR3 DNA: TGTGCCAGCAGCGTAGGACAGGGTAAAGGAGGAGATACGCAGTATTTT.

V and J are TRBV10-2 and TRBJ2-1, with TRBD2 matching 12 bases. Germline V gene data show CDR1 as WSHSY and CDR2 as SAAADI. This CDR3 comprises 14 residues. The trim removed 8 bases at V and 4 bases at J, leaving 3 bases unmatched. Here the CDR3 DNA reads TGCGCCAGCCGGACTAGCGGGACTTACAATGAGCAGTTCTTC. It codes for CASRTSGTYNEQFF.

This rearrangement joins TRBV7-9 to TRBJ2-3; D is possibly TRBD2 (6 bases). V dropped 7 bases and J dropped 7 bases, with 24 bases sitting between them. CDR3 size: 16 residues. Germline loops: CDR1 SEHNR, CDR2 FQNEAQ (reference sequence). The CDR3 DNA reads as TGTGCCAGCACCGATCTTACGGGAGCCCTACTTAATACGCAGTATTTT. The encoded protein is CASTDLTGALLNTQYF.

The chain has TRBV27 and TRBJ1-5, with D hard to call. Between the trimmed V and J ends, which lost 0 bases and 8 bases, there was a span of 8 bases. In germline, CDR1 is MNHEY, CDR2 SMNVEV (reference sequence). The CDR3 extends over 13 amino acids. Written as DNA, the CDR3 is TGTGCCAGCAGTTTATCCCGGGTAGAGCCCCAGCATTTT. It codes for CASSLSRVEPQHF.

This chain links TRBV29-1 with TRBJ2-1; 7 bases are shared with TRBD2. The CDR3 sequence is 13 residues long. Germline V gene data show CDR1 as SQVTM and CDR2 as ANQGSEA. Trimming at V came to 4 bases and at J to 2 bases, leaving 2 bases not matched to a gene. CDR3 loop: CSVASGAYNEQFF. The CDR3 DNA sequence: TGCAGCGTTGCCAGCGGGGCCTACAATGAGCAGTTCTTC.

This chain's CDR3 is CASSRSTGRQPQHF. The CDR3 DNA follows: TGTGCCAGCAGTCGGTCCACAGGAAGGCAGCCCCAGCATTTT. This sequence joins TRBV2 and TRBJ1-5, with D perhaps matching TRBD1 (5 bases). This CDR3 is built from 14 residues. The V end was cut by 5 bases, the J end by 7 bases, with 15 bases between. Per germline, CDR1 SNHLY and CDR2 FYNNEI.

V usage is TRBV28 and J usage is TRBJ1-5; 8 bases fit TRBD1. V shed 5 bases and J 4 bases; nucleotides not matched to a gene: 7. CDR1 and CDR2 (germline): MDHEN, SYDVKM. CDR3 size: 15 residues. As DNA, the CDR3 is TGTGCCAGCAGTCGGGACAGGCGACATAATCAGCCCCAGCATTTT. Translated: CASSRDRRHNQPQHF. Based on the CDR3 plus reference TRBV28 and TRBJ1-5, the full variable domain is DVKVTQSSRYLVKRTGEKVFLECVQDMDHENMFWYRQDPGLGLRLIYFSYDVKMKEKGDIPEGYSVSREKKERFSLILESASTNQTSMYLCASSRDRRHNQPQHFGDGTRLSIL.

CDR3 DNA sequence: TGTGCCAGCAGCGTAGCGGCAGCGAACTCCTACGAGCAGTACTTC. It translates to CASSVAAANSYEQYF. The chain uses TRBV9 and TRBJ2-7; D is unclear. The CDR3 loop spans 15 amino acids. From germline, CDR1 is SGDLS and CDR2 YYNGEE. V lost 0 bases and J 0 bases, leaving 10 bases between the germline ends.

The CDR3 coding sequence is TGTGCCAGCAGCTTGGGGGGAAGCGACACTGAAGCTTTCTTT. It encodes CASSLGGSDTEAFF. The chain links TRBV7-6 to TRBJ1-1, with TRBD1 as a possible D gene (5 bases). This CDR3 spans 14 amino acids. The germline V gene has CDR1 SGHVS and CDR2 FNYEAQ. V lost 3 bases to trimming and J lost 3 bases, with 11 bases between them.

The chain has TRBV2 and TRBJ1-1, with 9 bases identical to TRBD1. J lost 4 bases, V lost 7 bases, and 13 bases had no gene match. Per the germline V gene, CDR1 is SNHLY and CDR2 is FYNNEI. The CDR3 contains 16 residues. The CDR3 loop reads CASMGGGTGGGTEAFF. CDR3 bases: TGTGCCAGCATGGGGGGGGGAACAGGGGGCGGCACTGAAGCTTTCTTT.

This rearrangement joins TRBV5-6 to TRBJ1-6; D might be TRBD1 (6 bases). Germline loops: CDR1 SGHDT, CDR2 YYEEEE. V was cut by 4 bases and J by 7 bases, with 27 bases left in between. The CDR3 extends over 19 amino acids. The CDR3 is CASSHALGAGEVPNSPLHF. Here the CDR3 DNA reads TGTGCCAGCAGCCACGCATTGGGGGCAGGGGAAGTCCCAAATTCACCCCTCCACTTT.

The chain uses TRBV19 and TRBJ2-1; 13 positions match TRBD2. In germline, CDR1 is LNHDA, CDR2 SQIVND (reference sequence). The V segment lost 5 bases and the J segment 0 bases; nucleotides outside the gene matches: 7. The length of the CDR3 is 18 residues. The CDR3 DNA is TGTGCCAGTAGTTGGGGTACTAGCGGGAGGGCCTCCTACAATGAGCAGTTCTTC. Protein: CASSWGTSGRASYNEQFF.

The sample holds one count of this clone. J is TRBJ1-5 and V is TRBV6-5, with D maybe TRBD1 (6 bases). The CDR3 totals 14 residues. Per germline, CDR1 MNHEY and CDR2 SVGAGI. The V and J ends lost 6 bases and 5 bases respectively, with 14 bases between them. The CDR3 DNA is TGTGCCAGCAGATCCACAGGGCTCCATCAGCCCCAGCATTTT. This sequence encodes CASRSTGLHQPQHF.

This clone was recorded once. The rearrangement uses TRBV27 and TRBJ2-2; D is possibly TRBD1 (5 bases). The CDR3 consists of 14 residues. Germline values: CDR1 MNHEY, CDR2 SMNVEV (reference sequence). With 8 bases removed from V and 3 bases from J, the gap between germline ends came to 13 bases. CDR3 residues: CASGTQGYTGELFF. The CDR3 DNA reads as TGTGCCAGCGGCACCCAGGGCTACACCGGGGAGCTGTTTTTT.

The chain recombines TRBV30 with TRBJ2-1, with TRBD2 matching 10 bases. Germline-derived CDR1 and CDR2 are GTSNPN and SVGIG (reference sequence). This CDR3 has 15 amino acids. V lost 5 bases to trimming and J lost 3 bases; unmatched junction nucleotides: 7. The CDR3 protein is CAWGSGRVYYNEQFF. The CDR3 DNA reads as TGTGCCTGGGGGAGCGGGAGGGTTTACTACAATGAGCAGTTCTTC.

The chain joins TRBV6-5 to TRBJ2-7, with 7 bases matching TRBD2. The CDR3 is 16 residues long. V shed 0 bases and J 7 bases; nucleotides not matched to a gene: 12. Germline values: CDR1 MNHEY, CDR2 SVGAGI. CDR3 sequence: CASSYSAAGVTGEQYF. CDR3 bases: TGTGCCAGCAGTTACTCTGCCGCGGGAGTGACTGGTGAGCAGTACTTC.

The chain is built from TRBV4-1 and TRBJ2-2; D is perhaps TRBD2 (5 bases). V was cut by 0 bases and J by 2 bases, with 10 bases left in between. Germline V CDR1 and CDR2: MGHRA, YSYEKL. There are 16 residues in the CDR3. The CDR3, as DNA: TGCGCCAGCAGCCAAGAATGGCGGGCAAACACCGGGGAGCTGTTTTTT. This gives the protein CASSQEWRANTGELFF.

This clone was seen just once. The chain uses TRBV7-8 and TRBJ2-1, with 13 positions matching TRBD2. Germline loops: CDR1 SGHVS, CDR2 FQNEAQ. Trimming cost V 4 bases and J 10 bases; bases outside gene matches: 10. The CDR3 totals 16 residues. The CDR3 region is CASSSQGLAGSREQFF. For the CDR3, the DNA is TGTGCCAGCAGCTCGCAGGGACTAGCGGGATCCCGGGAGCAGTTCTTC.

The V gene is TRBV6-6, the J gene TRBJ1-3; 10 positions agree with TRBD1. CDR1 is MNHNY and CDR2 is SVGAGI in the germline V gene (reference sequence). Trimming removed 6 bases from V and 5 bases from J; junction bases left unmatched: 7. The CDR3 has 15 residues. In DNA form, the CDR3 reads TGTGCCAGCAGGCTGGGACAGGGGCTTAGAAACACCATATATTTT. It is translated as CASRLGQGLRNTIYF.

The chain joins TRBV5-5 to TRBJ2-7; D is unresolved. The V gene lost 0 bases and the J gene lost 3 bases, with 13 bases spanning the gap. The CDR3 has 15 amino acids. In germline, CDR1 is SGHKS, CDR2 YYEKEE (reference sequence). The DNA of the CDR3 is TGTGCCAGCAGCTTGGTCTGGCCAAGCGACTACGAGCAGTACTTC. Translating it yields CASSLVWPSDYEQYF.

The chain has TRBV11-3 and TRBJ2-1, with a weak D call TRBD1 (6 bases). This CDR3 has 12 residues. The V gene's germline CDR1 is SGHNT and CDR2 YENEEA. The V gene lost 4 bases and the J gene lost 7 bases, with 8 bases spanning the gap. The CDR3, as DNA: TGTGCCAGCAGCTCTGGGACAAATGAGCAGTTCTTC. It specifies CASSSGTNEQFF.

The chain employs TRBV29-1 and TRBJ2-5, with TRBD2 as a possible D gene (5 bases). V shed 6 bases and J shed 5 bases, with 7 bases lying between them. There are 10 residues in the CDR3. CDR1 is SQVTM, CDR2 ANQGSEA, per germline. CDR3 amino acids: CSVERETQYF. CDR3 coding DNA: TGCAGCGTGGAGCGGGAGACCCAGTACTTC.

To note about this clone: One end of the junction varies from germline; a read error may be responsible. The rearrangement joins TRBV7-7 to TRBJ2-2; 9 bases align to TRBD1. The germline CDR1 and CDR2 sequences are SSHAT and FNYEAQ (reference sequence). The CDR3 runs to 15 residues. Here the CDR3 DNA reads TGTGCTAGCAGCTCCGGGACAGGGCCCACCGGGGAGCTGTTTTTT. The encoded protein is CASSSGTGPTGELFF.

This chain uses TRBV6-1 with TRBJ2-5, with a tentative D call TRBD2 (6 bases). The V gene's germline CDR1 is MNHNS and CDR2 SASEGT. V shed 6 bases and J shed 3 bases, with 8 bases lying between them. The CDR3 has 12 residues. The CDR3 DNA reads as TGTGCCAGCAGCAGGAGGGAAGAGACCCAGTACTTC. Translating gives CASSRREETQYF.

The V call is TRBV7-2, the J call TRBJ2-1; a possible D gene is TRBD2 (5 bases). Trimming removed 0 bases at V and 3 bases at J, with 9 bases between. The CDR3 is 15 residues long. Germline CDR1 and CDR2: SGHTA and FQGNSA. This CDR3 reads CASSLAGVGYNEQFF. DNA of the CDR3: TGTGCCAGCAGCTTAGCCGGGGTGGGCTACAATGAGCAGTTCTTC.

The V gene is TRBV25-1, the J gene TRBJ1-2; D remains unclear. Germline lookup yields CDR1 MGHDK and CDR2 SYGVNS. The CDR3 has 15 amino acids. V was shortened by 0 bases and J by 8 bases, with 16 bases between the two germline ends. The CDR3 loop is CASSEYAGLQGGYTF. In DNA, the CDR3 is TGTGCCAGCAGTGAATACGCCGGACTACAAGGAGGCTACACCTTC.